This TCR beta chain was recovered during a study of beta chain features in type 1 diabetes. Since all of the isolated RNA was reverse transcribed, expressed TCRB transcripts were what got sequenced. Here immunoSEQ multiplex PCR was the method, and the copy in TCRdb shows in-frame clones only, minus some. There are 250,000 to 350,000 clones in the sample; 14% occur only once, and roughly 7% lies in the top ten. This clone has only a few counts. One end of the junction fails to match germline, which may point to a read error. This CDR3 contains 13 residues. Germline V gene lookup returns CDR1 SGHNT and CDR2 YENEEA.

The source material was central memory CD4+ T cells from blood. The gene calls are TRBV11-3 and TRBJ1-2; 8 bases line up with TRBD1. This sequence was found in a man aged 30 to 45 in good health. In DNA form, the CDR3 reads TGTGCCAGCAGCTTATCCCAATTTCAGGGGGCGGTCTTC. Encoded protein: CASSLSQFQGAVF.